A single sample gave rise to the 3 T cell receptor beta chains below, sequenced in a study of human T cells and chemical hapten exposure. One entry per CDR3 protein results from TCRdb running MiXCR on the RACE reads. The sample yields about 50,000 distinct CDR3 sequences, about 9.9% seen once. Time point denoted: patch test 2, 6 weeks after DPC sensitization. The sample's treatment: therapeutic diphenylcyclopropenone sensitization with weekly scalp DPC. Sequencing used whole blood, obtained in connection with sensitization to the hapten diphenylcyclopropenone (DPC). All receptors derive from a woman aged 45-59 years with alopecia areata. Some clones in this sample may be carry-over from other donors' samples.

The sample holds many counts of this clonotype. V and J are TRBV12-3 or TRBV12-4 and TRBJ1-1, with a tentative D call TRBD1 (6 bases). This CDR3 spans 13 amino acids. V gave up 3 bases and J gave up 10 bases, with 15 bases separating them. The chain's CDR3 is CASSFIGDRRAFF. CDR3 nucleotides: TGTGCCAGCAGTTTTATAGGAGACAGGAGAGCTTTCTTT.

This clonotype showed up just a few times. This sequence joins TRBV7-2 and TRBJ2-7; D is perhaps TRBD1 or TRBD2 (5 bases each). The CDR3 has 15 residues. Trimming shortened V by 3 bases and J by 1 base, and 13 bases separated the two germline ends. CDR1 is SGHTA and CDR2 is FQGNSA in the germline V gene. The CDR3 DNA reads TGTGCCAGCAGCTTTTCCCCCGGGACGTCCTACGAGCAGTACTTC. It codes for CASSFSPGTSYEQYF.

The sample holds a few counts of this clonotype. This sequence joins TRBV7-2 and TRBJ2-7; D not resolved. CDR1 and CDR2 (germline): SGHTA, FQGNSA. The CDR3 is 13 residues long. V was trimmed by 5 bases and J by 5 bases, leaving 13 bases between them. In nucleotides, the CDR3 is TGTGCCAGCAGCCCAGAGAGAAGTAACGAGCAGTACTTC. Amino acids: CASSPERSNEQYF.